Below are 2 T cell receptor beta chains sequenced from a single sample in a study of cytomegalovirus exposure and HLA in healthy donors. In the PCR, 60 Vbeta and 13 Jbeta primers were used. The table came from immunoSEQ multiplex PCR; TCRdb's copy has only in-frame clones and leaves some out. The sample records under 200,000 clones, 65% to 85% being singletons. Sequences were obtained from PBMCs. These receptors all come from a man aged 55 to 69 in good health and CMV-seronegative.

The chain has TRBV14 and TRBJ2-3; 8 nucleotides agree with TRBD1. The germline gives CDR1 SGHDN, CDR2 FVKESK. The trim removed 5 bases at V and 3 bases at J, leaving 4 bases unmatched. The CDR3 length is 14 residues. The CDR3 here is CASSSRTGTDTQYF. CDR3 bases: TGTGCCAGCAGCTCCCGGACAGGGACAGATACGCAGTATTTT. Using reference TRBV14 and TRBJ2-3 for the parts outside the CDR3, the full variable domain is EAGVTQFPSHSVIEKGQTVTLRCDPISGHDNLYWYRRVMGKEIKFLLHFVKESKQDESGMPNNRFLAERTGGTYSTLKVQPAELEDSGVYFCASSSRTGTDTQYFGPGTRLTVL.

The CDR3 coding sequence is TGCGCCAGCAGCTCGAGGGACAGGAACACCGGGGAGCTGTTTTTT. Encoded protein: CASSSRDRNTGELFF. This chain connects TRBV5-1 to TRBJ2-2, with 7 bases matching TRBD1. With V trimmed by 3 bases and J by 1 base, 3 bases remained unmatched. The CDR3 loop spans 15 amino acids. Germline V gene sequence: CDR1 SGHRS, CDR2 YFSETQ.